This passage covers 22 T cell receptor beta chains from one sample sequenced in a study of cytomegalovirus exposure and HLA in healthy donors. PCR involved 60 Vbeta and 13 Jbeta primers. Sequencing used immunoSEQ multiplex PCR; TCRdb keeps in-frame clones, though not all of them. The sample contains some 120,000 clones, less than 85% of which appear only once. The sample taken for sequencing was PBMCs. Every receptor here comes from a young man in good health and CMV-seronegative.

The V call is TRBV7-9, the J call TRBJ2-7, with TRBD2 matching over 9 bases. V lost 4 bases to trimming and J lost 7 bases; unmatched junction nucleotides: 17. Per germline, CDR1 SEHNR and CDR2 FQNEAQ (reference sequence). The CDR3 contains 17 residues. CDR3: CASSSPNGAGGPREQYF. The CDR3 nucleotides read TGTGCCAGCAGCTCACCGAATGGGGCGGGAGGGCCCCGAGAGCAGTACTTC.

The rearrangement links TRBV29-1 to TRBJ1-2; D may be TRBD1 (6 bases). The germline V gene encodes CDR1 SQVTM and CDR2 ANQGSEA. CDR3 length: 12 amino acids. Trimming left V 4 bases short and J 7 bases short, with 13 bases between. The CDR3 DNA follows: TGCAGCGTTGTTTTGGGGGCGGCTGGCTACACCTTC. This translates into CSVVLGAAGYTF.

The V call is TRBV4-1, the J call TRBJ1-4; D possibly corresponds to TRBD1 (5 bases). The CDR3 spans 14 residues. Trimming took 3 bases from V and 14 from J, leaving 19 bases between them. The germline V gene has CDR1 MGHRA and CDR2 YSYEKL. CDR3 nucleotide sequence: TGCGCCAGCAGCCAGCTAACAGGAAACCGAAGGCTGTTTTTT. Translating gives CASSQLTGNRRLFF.

V gene TRBV5-1 combines with J gene TRBJ2-3; 7 nucleotides align to TRBD2. This CDR3 has 15 amino acids. Germline V gene data show CDR1 as SGHRS and CDR2 as YFSETQ. With 3 bases clipped from V and 9 bases from J, the junction kept 13 bases outside the gene matches. CDR3 loop: CASSSTSESDRTQYF. In DNA, the CDR3 is TGCGCCAGCAGCTCCACTAGCGAATCAGATAGAACGCAGTATTTT.

This clone has just a few counts. The chain uses TRBV5-1 and TRBJ2-7; maybe TRBD2 (6 bases). The CDR3 is 15 amino acids. The V gene's germline CDR1 is SGHRS and CDR2 YFSETQ. V lost 0 bases to trimming and J lost 2 bases, with 12 bases between them. The CDR3: CASSLDGGAPYEQYF. The CDR3 DNA reads TGCGCCAGCAGCTTGGATGGAGGGGCCCCCTACGAGCAGTACTTC. The whole variable domain, filled in from reference TRBV5-1 and TRBJ2-7, reads KAGVTQTPRYLIKTRGQQVTLSCSPISGHRSVSWYQQTPGQGLQFLFEYFSETQRNKGNFPGRFSGRQFSNSRSEMNVSTLELGDSALYLCASSLDGGAPYEQYFGPGTRLTVT.

The chain links TRBV6-1 to TRBJ2-1, with 12 bases matching TRBD2. The trim removed 1 base at V and 3 bases at J, leaving 4 bases unmatched. The germline CDR1 and CDR2 sequences are MNHNS and SASEGT. This CDR3 comprises 17 residues. Written as DNA, the CDR3 is TGTGCCAGCAGTGAAGGGACTAGCGGGGCTCTCTACAATGAGCAGTTCTTC. This sequence encodes CASSEGTSGALYNEQFF.

The gene calls are TRBV11-3 and TRBJ2-1, with 7 bases lining up with TRBD2. Trimming at V came to 4 bases and at J to 0 bases, leaving 6 bases not matched to a gene. The CDR3 totals 16 residues. Germline CDR1 SGHNT, CDR2 YENEEA. CDR3 in amino acids: CASSSLAISSYNEQFF. The CDR3 coding sequence is TGTGCCAGCAGCTCACTAGCGATCTCCTCCTACAATGAGCAGTTCTTC.

This chain joins TRBV5-6 and TRBJ2-7; the D gene is possibly TRBD1 (6 bases). The germline V gene has CDR1 SGHDT and CDR2 YYEEEE. This CDR3 region has 15 residues. Trimming stripped 5 bases from V and 3 bases from J, with 18 bases between. The CDR3 here is CASRDGQGPVYEQYF. The DNA for the CDR3 is TGTGCCAGCAGAGACGGTCAGGGGCCGGTCTACGAGCAGTACTTC.

The gene calls are TRBV5-1 and TRBJ2-5; D might be TRBD2 (6 bases). The end of the DNA aligns better with TRBJ2-7, so the J call may be wrong. The CDR3 is 15 amino acids. Germline assignment: CDR1 SGHRS and CDR2 YFSETQ. The CDR3 loop is CASSLLGRGPYEQYF. CDR3 DNA sequence: TGCGCCAGCAGCTTGCTGGGGCGGGGACCCTACGAGCAGTACTTC.

The CDR3 reads CASSIGDRGRQPQHF. The CDR3, as DNA: TGTGCCAGTAGTATAGGAGACAGGGGGCGTCAGCCCCAGCATTTT. This chain joins TRBV19 and TRBJ1-5, with 10 bases lining up with TRBD1. This CDR3 region has 15 residues. From germline, CDR1 is LNHDA and CDR2 SQIVND (reference sequence). The V segment lost 1 base and the J segment 6 bases; nucleotides outside the gene matches: 3.

This clone has just one count. The chain has TRBV5-1 and TRBJ2-3; D may be TRBD2 (6 bases). Germline V gene lookup returns CDR1 SGHRS and CDR2 YFSETQ. The CDR3 sequence is 13 residues long. The V end lost 2 bases, the J end lost 12 bases, and 16 bases lay between the germline ends. DNA of the CDR3: TGCGCCAGCAGCTTTACGCGGGACCGGCCACAGTATTTT. This gives the protein CASSFTRDRPQYF.

V gene TRBV19 combines with J gene TRBJ1-1; D is unresolved. Germline assignment: CDR1 LNHDA and CDR2 SQIVND (reference sequence). The CDR3 totals 17 residues. Trimming took off 5 bases at V and 0 bases at J, with 19 bases between the two ends. This chain's CDR3 is CASSSEREVEMNTEAFF. In DNA, the CDR3 is TGTGCCAGTAGTTCGGAGCGGGAGGTGGAAATGAACACTGAAGCTTTCTTT. Looking up the rest from reference TRBV19 and TRBJ1-1 gives the full variable domain: DGGITQSPKYLFRKEGQNVTLSCEQNLNHDAMYWYRQDPGQGLRLIYYSQIVNDFQKGDIAEGYSVSREKKESFPLTVTSAQKNPTAFYLCASSSEREVEMNTEAFFGQGTRLTVV.

The chain recombines TRBV19 with TRBJ2-7; tentatively, D is TRBD2 (6 bases). The CDR3 loop spans 12 amino acids. From germline, CDR1 is LNHDA and CDR2 SQIVND (reference sequence). Between the trimmed V and J ends, which lost 2 bases and 7 bases, there was a span of 9 bases. CDR3 protein: CASSISGREQYF. The DNA for the CDR3 is TGTGCCAGTAGTATAAGTGGGAGGGAGCAGTACTTC.

The chain couples TRBV4-1 to TRBJ1-6; the match to TRBD1 covers 11 bases. Germline lookup yields CDR1 MGHRA and CDR2 YSYEKL. Losses at the gene ends were 3 bases for V and 8 bases for J; bases not matched to a gene: 3. This CDR3 has 15 residues. CDR3 nucleotides: TGCGCCAGCAGCCACATGGGACAGGGGGATTCACCCCTCCACTTT. Translation: CASSHMGQGDSPLHF.

V and J are TRBV19 and TRBJ2-3; 12 bases fit TRBD2. V shed 3 bases and J 4 bases; nucleotides not matched to a gene: 5. Germline CDR1 and CDR2: LNHDA and SQIVND (reference sequence). The CDR3 length is 16 residues. This CDR3 reads CASSIRTSGTPDTQYF. The CDR3, as DNA: TGTGCCAGTAGTATCCGGACTAGCGGGACCCCAGATACGCAGTATTTT.

The gene calls are TRBV5-1 and TRBJ2-1; 7 nucleotides match TRBD2. Germline CDR1 reads SGHRS; CDR2 reads YFSETQ. CDR3 size: 14 residues. The trim removed 4 bases at V and 4 bases at J, leaving 5 bases unmatched. CDR3 protein: CASSPSGAYNEQFF. The CDR3 DNA reads as TGCGCCAGCAGCCCTAGCGGAGCTTACAATGAGCAGTTCTTC.

The rearrangement uses TRBV18 and TRBJ2-7; TRBD1 matches at 10 bases. From germline, CDR1 is KGHSH and CDR2 LQKENI. This CDR3 has 14 residues. The V segment lost 6 bases and the J segment 2 bases; nucleotides outside the gene matches: 4. This CDR3 reads CASSPGTGAYEQYF. CDR3 nucleotide sequence: TGTGCCAGCTCGCCCGGGACAGGGGCCTACGAGCAGTACTTC.

The chain links TRBV19 to TRBJ2-7; perhaps TRBD2 as D (5 bases). Per germline, CDR1 LNHDA and CDR2 SQIVND (reference sequence). Trimming pared 10 bases from V and 3 bases from J, leaving 7 bases between. CDR3 length equals 10 residues. CDR3 residues: CANRDYEQYF. CDR3 nucleotide sequence: TGTGCCAACCGGGACTACGAGCAGTACTTC.

The chain links TRBV30 to TRBJ2-7; weak D call: TRBD2 (6 bases). The germline CDR1 and CDR2 sequences are GTSNPN and SVGIG (reference sequence). The CDR3 has 14 residues. Trimming pared 5 bases from V and 7 bases from J, leaving 21 bases between. CDR3 region: CAWGDLYGGQEQYF. For the CDR3, the DNA is TGTGCCTGGGGGGATTTATATGGAGGGCAAGAGCAGTACTTC.

In the case of this clone: This is likely an artifact of a read error, given a far larger clone one base away. The V and J genes are TRBV5-6 and TRBJ2-7, with 9 positions matching TRBD1. The CDR3 is 14 residues long. Germline CDR1 and CDR2: SGHDT and YYEEEE. J was trimmed by 2 bases and V by 0 bases; bases with no gene match: 0. In nucleotides, the CDR3 is TGTGCCAGCAGCTTGGGACAGGGGGCCTACGAGCAGTACTTC. Translated: CASSLGQGAYEQYF.

The chain links TRBV7-2 to TRBJ1-2, with 8 nucleotides matching TRBD1. Germline lookup yields CDR1 SGHTA and CDR2 FQGNSA. There are 15 residues in the CDR3. V gave up 1 base and J gave up 6 bases; unmatched junction bases: 7. In nucleotides, the CDR3 is TGTGCCAGCAGCTTAGTTGGGGACAGGAGACATGGCTACACCTTC. This encodes CASSLVGDRRHGYTF.

V usage is TRBV5-6 and J usage is TRBJ2-5; D is possibly TRBD1 (6 bases). The tail of the sequence fits TRBJ2-7 better, so the J call may be wrong. CDR3 length: 15 amino acids. Germline V gene lookup returns CDR1 SGHDT and CDR2 YYEEEE. The CDR3 DNA reads TGTGCCAGCAGCTTGGGGGGACAAAACTCCTACGAGCAGTACTTC. Residues: CASSLGGQNSYEQYF.